What follows are 9 T cell receptor beta chains derived from one specimen sequenced in a study of T cells in tuberculosis. This table comes from immunoSEQ multiplex PCR, and its TCRdb copy is limited to in-frame clones, with some not included. The sample has under 40,000 clones, roughly 92% seen once. The sequenced sample was PBMCs. The receptor source for this set is a donor aged 10-30 years with latent tuberculosis or without tuberculosis infection.

This chain links TRBV4-3 with TRBJ2-7, with TRBD2 matching 11 bases. Germline CDR1 is LGHNA and CDR2 is YSLEER. After removal of 3 bases from V and 3 bases from J, the junction contained 4 bases not matched to a gene. The CDR3 is made up of 15 amino acids. CDR3 amino acids: CASSQGTSGNYEQYF. The CDR3 DNA sequence: TGCGCCAGCAGCCAGGGGACTAGCGGTAACTACGAGCAGTACTTC.

This sequence joins TRBV4-1 and TRBJ1-5; no clear D gene. V lost 1 base and J lost 1, with 8 bases in between. The CDR3 has 15 amino acids. Per germline, CDR1 MGHRA and CDR2 YSYEKL. The CDR3, as DNA: TGCGCCAGCAGCCAAGGAGGTTGGAGCAATCAGCCCCAGCATTTT. Its protein product is CASSQGGWSNQPQHF.

The rearrangement links TRBV30 to TRBJ1-1, with a possible D match to TRBD1 (5 bases). V was trimmed by 5 bases and J by 4 bases, leaving 11 bases between them. CDR1 and CDR2 (germline): GTSNPN, SVGIG (reference sequence). CDR3 length equals 12 residues. The CDR3 loop is CAWERQTTEAFF. CDR3 in DNA: TGTGCCTGGGAGAGACAGACCACTGAAGCTTTCTTT.

The rearrangement links TRBV7-3 to TRBJ2-2, with D possibly being TRBD1 (6 bases). This CDR3 has 13 residues. Germline V gives CDR1 SGHTA, CDR2 FQGTGA. V lost 5 bases and J lost 7, with 11 bases in between. The CDR3 nucleotides read TGTGCCAGCAGCGCCACAGGGAACGGGGAGCTGTTTTTT. Its translation is CASSATGNGELFF.

The chain carries TRBV19 and TRBJ1-5, with D perhaps TRBD1 (5 bases). Trimming removed 4 bases at V and 1 base at J, with 11 bases between. The CDR3 contains 15 residues. Germline V CDR1 and CDR2: LNHDA, SQIVND (reference sequence). The CDR3 bases are TGTGCCAGTAGTAGACGGGGGTTAAGCAATCAGCCCCAGCATTTT. Amino acids: CASSRRGLSNQPQHF.

The chain carries TRBV5-1 and TRBJ2-7; 8 nucleotides line up with TRBD2. CDR3 length: 15 amino acids. Germline CDR1 SGHRS, CDR2 YFSETQ. Germline trimming cut 0 bases from V and 2 bases from J; bases unmatched to any gene: 4. The CDR3 DNA is TGCGCCAGCAGCTTGGTACGGGGGGGCCCCTACGAGCAGTACTTC. It specifies CASSLVRGGPYEQYF.

The chain uses TRBV27 and TRBJ2-2, with D unclear. This CDR3 has 12 amino acids. CDR1 is MNHEY, CDR2 SMNVEV, per germline (reference sequence). Trimming left V 5 bases short and J 1 base short, with 2 bases between. CDR3 nucleotide sequence: TGTGCCAGCAGTCAGAACACCGGGGAGCTGTTTTTT. It encodes CASSQNTGELFF.

This sequence joins TRBV2 and TRBJ1-5; 8 positions agree with TRBD1. With 2 bases clipped from V and 4 bases from J, the junction kept 1 base outside the gene matches. Germline CDR1 SNHLY, CDR2 FYNNEI. The CDR3 extends over 14 amino acids. The DNA for the CDR3 is TGTGCCAGCAGTGAACGGGACAGGAATCAGCCCCAGCATTTT. This translates into CASSERDRNQPQHF.

This clone showed up just once. The chain is built from TRBV5-1 and TRBJ1-6; no firm D call. Germline V gene data show CDR1 as SGHRS and CDR2 as YFSETQ. This CDR3 has 13 residues. V lost 1 base and J 8 bases, leaving 7 bases between the germline ends. DNA of the CDR3: TGCGCCAGCAGCTTGACCTACTATTCACCCCTCCACTTT. Translating it yields CASSLTYYSPLHF. The variable domain in full, completed from reference TRBV5-1 and TRBJ1-6, reads KAGVTQTPRYLIKTRGQQVTLSCSPISGHRSVSWYQQTPGQGLQFLFEYFSETQRNKGNFPGRFSGRQFSNSRSEMNVSTLELGDSALYLCASSLTYYSPLHFGNGTRLTVT.